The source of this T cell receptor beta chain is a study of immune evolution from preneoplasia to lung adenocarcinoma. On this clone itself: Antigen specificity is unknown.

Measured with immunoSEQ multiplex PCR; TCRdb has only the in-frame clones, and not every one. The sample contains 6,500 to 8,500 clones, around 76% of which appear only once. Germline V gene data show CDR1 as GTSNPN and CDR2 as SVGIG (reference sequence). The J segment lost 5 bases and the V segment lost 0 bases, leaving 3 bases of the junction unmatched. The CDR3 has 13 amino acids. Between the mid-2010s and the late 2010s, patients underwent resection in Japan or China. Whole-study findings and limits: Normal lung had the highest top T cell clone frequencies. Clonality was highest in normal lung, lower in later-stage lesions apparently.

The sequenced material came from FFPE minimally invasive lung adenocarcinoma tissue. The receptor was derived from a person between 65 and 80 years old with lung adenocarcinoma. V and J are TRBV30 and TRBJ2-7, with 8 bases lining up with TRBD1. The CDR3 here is CAWSVGQGNEQYF. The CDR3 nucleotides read TGTGCCTGGAGTGTAGGACAGGGAAACGAGCAGTACTTC.